The clone carrying this T cell receptor (beta chain) was counted ten times or more. Its specificity is unknown. The data derive from a study of CD8 T cells in ankylosing spondylitis. MiXCR, run by TCRdb on the 5' RACE reads, gives a single entry per CDR3 protein. The sample includes fewer than 350,000 distinct CDR3 sequences, 11% of them seen just once. CDR1 is DFQATT and CDR2 is SNEGSKA in the germline V gene (reference sequence). Trimming pared 5 bases from V and 3 bases from J, leaving 14 bases between. The length of the CDR3 is 13 residues. Study conclusions and caveats: In peripheral blood, disease-linked CD8+ clones occurred at relatively low frequencies.

This chain links TRBV20-1 with TRBJ2-7; D remains ambiguous. Sequencing used blood, either unsorted or a sorted T cell fraction (not recorded which). The TCR sequence derives from a female donor with ankylosing spondylitis or in good health (not recorded which). The CDR3 nucleotides are TGCAGTGCTGATAAGGTAGTTAACTACGAGCAGTACTTC. Translation gives CSADKVVNYEQYF.